The next 2 T cell receptor beta chains were all read from a single sample in a study of prognosis after radiotherapy for stage I lung cancer. Template was genomic DNA; TCR beta CDR3 amplified in two multiplex PCR rounds. Every TRBV and TRBJ gene had its own specific primer in first-round PCR. TCRdb re-derived calls from the multiplex PCR reads in MiXCR, one entry per CDR3 protein. The table lists 15,000 or so distinct CDR3 sequences, around 29% of them singletons. Sequencing used PBMCs, obtained before or after stereotactic body radiation therapy (not recorded which). Source of these receptors: a donor aged 50 or older with non-small cell lung cancer.

This clonotype has ten or more counts. CDR3 nucleotides: TGTGCCATCAGTGAGCAAGGACAGGGTACCCTTGGCTACACCTTC. It yields the protein CAISEQGQGTLGYTF. V and J are TRBV10-3 and TRBJ1-2; TRBD1 aligns across 8 bases. Germline CDR1 and CDR2: ENHRY and SYGVKD. V trimming: 2 bases; J trimming: 7 bases; junction bases outside the gene matches: 9. This CDR3 contains 15 residues.

This clonotype was seen many times. The CDR3 sequence: CASSHRTGAKNIQYF. The CDR3 nucleotides read TGTGCCAGCAGCCACCGGACAGGGGCCAAAAACATTCAGTACTTC. The chain combines TRBV3-1 with TRBJ2-4, with TRBD1 matching over 8 bases. From germline, CDR1 is LGHDT and CDR2 YNNKEL (reference sequence). The CDR3 totals 15 residues. V lost 3 bases, J lost 1 base, and 2 bases stayed unmatched. Supplemented by reference TRBV3-1 and TRBJ2-4, the full variable domain reads DTAVSQTPKYLVTQMGNDKSIKCEQNLGHDTMYWYKQDSKKFLKIMFSYNNKELIINETVPNRFSPKSPDKAHLNLHINSLELGDSAVYFCASSHRTGAKNIQYFGAGTRLSVL.